Each of the 20 T cell receptor beta chains below was sequenced from the same sample in a study of control samples from healthy donors and cancer patients. Sequenced by immunoSEQ multiplex PCR; TCRdb stores in-frame clones only, minus some. The repertoire holds approximately 140,000 clones, roughly 89% seen once, with under 9% in the top ten. The sample consisted of blood. The receptor source for this set is a man younger than 35 in good health.

The CDR3 reads CASSPSIQETQYF. CDR3 coding DNA: TGTGCCAGCTCACCGTCAATCCAAGAGACCCAGTACTTC. This chain connects TRBV18 to TRBJ2-5; D gene uncertain. CDR3 length equals 13 residues. V was clipped by 3 bases and J by 1 base, with 6 bases between them. CDR1 and CDR2 from the germline V gene are KGHSH and LQKENI.

The chain recombines TRBV19 with TRBJ2-1; D is uncertain. This CDR3 is built from 15 residues. The V end was cut by 4 bases, the J end by 0 bases, with 10 bases between. Germline lookup yields CDR1 LNHDA and CDR2 SQIVND (reference sequence). In nucleotides, the CDR3 is TGTGCCAGTAGTAGTGATGACCTCTCCTACAATGAGCAGTTCTTC. Its translation is CASSSDDLSYNEQFF. The whole variable domain, remainder taken from reference TRBV19 and TRBJ2-1, is DGGITQSPKYLFRKEGQNVTLSCEQNLNHDAMYWYRQDPGQGLRLIYYSQIVNDFQKGDIAEGYSVSREKKESFPLTVTSAQKNPTAFYLCASSSDDLSYNEQFFGPGTRLTVL.

The chain is built from TRBV3-1 (or the pseudogene TRBV3-2) and TRBJ2-7, with D tentatively TRBD2 (6 bases). Germline CDR1 and CDR2: LGHDT and YNNKEL (reference sequence). This CDR3 is built from 16 residues. Trimming shortened V by 4 bases and J by 1 base, and 17 bases separated the two germline ends. In nucleotides, the CDR3 is TGTGCCAGCAGCCGAGACACCGGGGGTTGGTCCTACGAGCAGTACTTC. Its protein product is CASSRDTGGWSYEQYF.

This chain links TRBV2 with TRBJ2-3; the match to TRBD2 covers 15 bases. Trimming cost V 7 bases and J 3 bases; bases outside gene matches: 8. Per germline, CDR1 SNHLY and CDR2 FYNNEI. The CDR3 length is 17 residues. The CDR3 loop reads CASTGLAGGTITDTQYF. CDR3 DNA sequence: TGTGCCAGCACCGGACTAGCGGGGGGGACCATTACAGATACGCAGTATTTT.

This clone is a singleton in its sample. The chain recombines TRBV5-4 with TRBJ2-3, with TRBD2 identical over 15 bases. V shed 3 bases and J 1 base; nucleotides not matched to a gene: 6. CDR3 length: 18 residues. In germline, CDR1 is SGHNT, CDR2 YYREEE (reference sequence). The CDR3 sequence: CASSSGTSGGRGTDTQYF. CDR3 bases: TGTGCCAGCAGCTCTGGGACTAGCGGGGGGCGAGGCACAGATACGCAGTATTTT.

The CDR3: CASSIDVANTGELFF. For the CDR3, the DNA is TGTGCCAGTAGTATCGACGTCGCGAACACCGGGGAGCTGTTTTTT. V gene TRBV19 combines with J gene TRBJ2-2; D remains ambiguous. Trimming removed 3 bases at V and 0 bases at J, with 8 bases between. CDR1 is LNHDA and CDR2 is SQIVND in the germline V gene (reference sequence). This CDR3 region has 15 residues.

The V and J genes are TRBV10-2 and TRBJ1-1; D perhaps matches TRBD1 (6 bases). From germline, CDR1 is WSHSY and CDR2 SAAADI. With 5 bases removed from V and 7 bases from J, the gap between germline ends came to 11 bases. The CDR3 is 12 residues long. The CDR3 reads CASSLWTDEAFF. The CDR3 DNA sequence: TGCGCCAGCAGTCTCTGGACAGATGAAGCTTTCTTT.

The chain links TRBV2 to TRBJ1-6; D remains ambiguous. V lost 2 bases, J lost 9 bases, and 8 bases lay in between. From germline, CDR1 is SNHLY and CDR2 FYNNEI. The CDR3 spans 13 residues. The CDR3 DNA sequence: TGTGCCAGCAGTGAACACATAGGTTCACCCCTCCACTTT. This encodes CASSEHIGSPLHF.

This chain links TRBV19 with TRBJ1-1, with 11 bases matching TRBD1. CDR1 is LNHDA, CDR2 SQIVND, per germline (reference sequence). V gave up 6 bases and J gave up 5 bases; unmatched junction bases: 5. The CDR3 has 14 amino acids. The CDR3 loop is CASRDRGRGTEAFF. For the CDR3, the DNA is TGTGCCAGTAGGGACAGGGGGCGAGGTACTGAAGCTTTCTTT.

This chain links TRBV19 with TRBJ1-4, with D tentatively TRBD1 (5 bases). Germline assignment: CDR1 LNHDA and CDR2 SQIVND (reference sequence). This CDR3 region has 15 residues. The V gene lost 6 bases and the J gene lost 0 bases, with 11 bases spanning the gap. CDR3 sequence reads: CASSEVTATNEKLFF. CDR3 sequence (DNA): TGTGCCAGTAGCGAAGTGACAGCAACTAATGAAAAACTGTTTTTT.

This chain uses TRBV10-3 with TRBJ2-7, with 9 bases matching TRBD2. The CDR3 covers 15 residues. Germline V lookup: CDR1 ENHRY, CDR2 SYGVKD. J was trimmed by 7 bases and V by 0 bases; bases with no gene match: 7. The CDR3: CAISESAGGSLEQYF. In nucleotides, the CDR3 is TGTGCCATCAGTGAGTCGGCGGGGGGGTCCCTGGAGCAGTACTTC.

The chain has TRBV7-9 and TRBJ1-2; D is undetermined. Trimming removed 2 bases from V and 4 bases from J, with 8 bases in between. CDR1 is SEHNR and CDR2 is FQNEAQ in the germline V gene (reference sequence). The CDR3 has 13 residues. CDR3 sequence (DNA): TGTGCCAGCAGCTTACCCGGGGTCTATGGCTACACCTTC. Its translation: CASSLPGVYGYTF.

This clone was counted once. The chain joins TRBV6-6 to TRBJ2-7; 7 bases map to TRBD1. The germline CDR1 and CDR2 sequences are MNHNY and SVGAGI (reference sequence). The CDR3 covers 15 residues. Germline trimming cut 2 bases from V and 5 bases from J; bases unmatched to any gene: 9. CDR3 loop: CASSYPREDRHEQYF. CDR3 nucleotide sequence: TGTGCCAGCAGTTACCCTAGAGAGGACAGGCACGAGCAGTACTTC.

The rearrangement joins TRBV2 to TRBJ2-5; 9 nucleotides line up with TRBD1. Germline V gene sequence: CDR1 SNHLY, CDR2 FYNNEI. Losses at the gene ends were 5 bases for V and 5 bases for J; bases not matched to a gene: 9. The CDR3 covers 15 residues. CDR3 residues: CASSLRTGAGETQYF. CDR3 nucleotides: TGTGCCAGCAGTTTACGGACAGGGGCCGGGGAGACCCAGTACTTC.

V gene TRBV3-1 (or the pseudogene TRBV3-2) combines with J gene TRBJ1-1, with D tentatively TRBD1 (5 bases). The CDR3 sequence is 12 residues long. With 3 bases removed from V and 10 bases from J, the gap between germline ends came to 12 bases. CDR1 LGHDT and CDR2 YNNKEL come from the germline V gene (reference sequence). The CDR3 nucleotides are TGTGCCAGCAGCCATCAGGGAAAGGGAGCTTTCTTT. Its protein is CASSHQGKGAFF.

This sequence joins TRBV7-9 and TRBJ1-2; a weak D match, TRBD1 (5 bases). Looked up from germline, CDR1 is SEHNR and CDR2 is FQNEAQ (reference sequence). The length of the CDR3 is 15 residues. The V end was cut by 5 bases, the J end by 0 bases, with 13 bases between. The CDR3 DNA sequence: TGTGCCAGCAGCCCCACCTCGACAGCTAACTATGGCTACACCTTC. This encodes CASSPTSTANYGYTF.

The chain joins TRBV7-9 to TRBJ2-5; D is ambiguous. The CDR3 covers 13 residues. Deletions cut 0 bases from V and 1 base from J, with 3 bases between. CDR1 and CDR2 from the germline V gene are SEHNR and FQNEAQ (reference sequence). The CDR3 reads CASSLAPQETQYF. The CDR3, as DNA: TGTGCCAGCAGCTTAGCTCCCCAAGAGACCCAGTACTTC.

V is TRBV4-1 and J is TRBJ1-6; TRBD1 aligns across 8 bases. CDR1 is MGHRA, CDR2 YSYEKL, per germline. V dropped 3 bases and J dropped 1; count of bases not matched to a gene: 2. The CDR3 length is 16 residues. CDR3 protein: CASSQYRGSYNSPLHF. The CDR3 bases are TGCGCCAGCAGCCAGTACAGGGGGTCCTATAATTCACCCCTCCACTTT.

This chain's CDR3 is CASSFGRVGGYTF. The CDR3 bases are TGTGCCAGCAGTTTTGGCAGGGTAGGTGGCTACACCTTC. The gene calls are TRBV12-3 or TRBV12-4 and TRBJ1-2, with D perhaps TRBD1 (5 bases). The V and J ends lost 3 bases and 7 bases respectively, with 12 bases between them. The CDR3 is 13 residues long.

This clone was detected only a few times. The chain combines TRBV4-1 with TRBJ1-5; the D is unclear. V dropped 2 bases and J dropped 2 bases, with 16 bases sitting between them. Germline loops: CDR1 MGHRA, CDR2 YSYEKL. The CDR3 is 17 residues long. The CDR3 bases are TGCGCCAGCAGCCAACTAGATTTAGGATTCGGCAATCAGCCCCAGCATTTT. Its translation is CASSQLDLGFGNQPQHF.